What follows are 14 T cell receptor beta chains derived from one specimen sequenced in a study of blood T cell repertoires in COVID-19 (dated by TCRdb to between 2020 and 2021). Library creation used the immunoSEQ multiplex PCR assay. TCRdb took this table from immuneACCESS and kept in-frame rearrangements with V and J called. Such tables lack part of the clones; where checked against another copy, unresolved V genes explain under half of the gap, and the rest is unexplained. The sample table holds around 82,000 clones, of which about 89% were seen once. About 12% of the sample is held by the ten biggest clonotypes. Sequencing was carried out using peripheral blood. Receptors were obtained from a man in his 70s with active or convalescent COVID-19.

J is TRBJ2-7 and V is TRBV11-3; 7 bases match TRBD1. Germline CDR1 SGHNT, CDR2 YENEEA. CDR3 length: 14 residues. Trimming removed 5 bases from V and 0 bases from J; junction bases left unmatched: 4. CDR3 DNA: TGTGCCAGCAGCCTCCGGGACAGCTCCTACGAGCAGTACTTC. Amino acid sequence: CASSLRDSSYEQYF. Using reference TRBV11-3 and TRBJ2-7 for the parts outside the CDR3, the full variable domain is EAGVVQSPRYKIIEKKQPVAFWCNPISGHNTLYWYLQNLGQGPELLIRYENEEAVDDSQLPKDRFSAERLKGVDSTLKIQPAELGDSAVYLCASSLRDSSYEQYFGPGTRLTVT.

The chain joins TRBV5-6 to TRBJ2-7; D call uncertain. The germline V and J ends were trimmed by 3 bases and 5 bases, with 15 bases remaining between them. The CDR3 has 14 residues. Germline values: CDR1 SGHDT, CDR2 YYEEEE. The CDR3 loop reads CASSSSVTFDEQYF. The CDR3 nucleotides read TGTGCCAGCAGCTCCTCGGTCACCTTTGACGAGCAGTACTTC.

The V call is TRBV6-4, the J call TRBJ1-2, with TRBD1 matching 8 bases. CDR3 length equals 15 residues. CDR1 MRHNA and CDR2 SNTAGT come from the germline V gene. Trimming cost V 5 bases and J 8 bases; bases outside gene matches: 13. This chain's CDR3 is CASSPKSGGSAGYTF. CDR3 coding DNA: TGTGCCAGCAGTCCTAAGTCAGGGGGCTCGGCGGGCTACACCTTC.

The chain carries TRBV5-1 and TRBJ2-5; D gene ambiguous. The CDR3 length is 13 residues. Trimming cost V 1 base and J 5 bases, with 9 bases left between them. Germline V CDR1 and CDR2: SGHRS, YFSETQ. The CDR3 DNA sequence: TGCGCCAGCAGCTTGTCTAACGGGGAGACCCAGTACTTC. Translated: CASSLSNGETQYF.

The chain couples TRBV27 to TRBJ2-1; 12 bases are a match to TRBD1. V dropped 10 bases and J dropped 10; count of bases not matched to a gene: 29. This CDR3 is 20 amino acids long. Germline lookup yields CDR1 MNHEY and CDR2 SMNVEV (reference sequence). The CDR3 spells CATKGRGQGATIFGWDEQFF. Written as DNA, the CDR3 is TGTGCCACCAAGGGTAGGGGACAGGGGGCGACTATTTTCGGGTGGGACGAGCAGTTCTTC.

The genes are TRBV27 and TRBJ2-7; TRBD1 agrees at 9 bases. This CDR3 spans 14 amino acids. Losses at the gene ends were 5 bases for V and 2 bases for J; bases not matched to a gene: 4. CDR1 is MNHEY and CDR2 is SMNVEV in the germline V gene (reference sequence). This CDR3 reads CASSTTGGAYEQYF. The CDR3 DNA follows: TGTGCCAGCAGTACGACAGGGGGGGCCTACGAGCAGTACTTC.

The chain couples TRBV6-2 or TRBV6-3 to TRBJ2-2; 7 bases align to TRBD2. The CDR3 totals 16 residues. After removal of 2 bases from V and 0 bases from J, the junction contained 3 bases not matched to a gene. The germline V gene encodes CDR1 MNHEY and CDR2 SVGEGT. The CDR3 spells CASSYGGGSNTGELFF. The CDR3 nucleotides are TGTGCCAGCAGTTACGGCGGGGGATCGAACACCGGGGAGCTGTTTTTT.

This chain uses TRBV9 with TRBJ2-5; TRBD1 might be the D (6 bases). Germline lookup yields CDR1 SGDLS and CDR2 YYNGEE. CDR3 length equals 14 residues. Trimming took 2 bases from V and 4 from J, leaving 12 bases between them. The CDR3 DNA follows: TGTGCCAGCAGCGTCCTGGGGGCGGGAGAGACCCAGTACTTC. It yields the protein CASSVLGAGETQYF.

In this sample, this clone turned up a few times. This sequence joins TRBV19 and TRBJ1-1; D not resolved. Germline CDR1 is LNHDA and CDR2 is SQIVND (reference sequence). Deletions cut 5 bases from V and 1 base from J, with 14 bases between. The CDR3 consists of 15 residues. The CDR3 here is CASSGTSRGNTEAFF. The CDR3 coding sequence is TGTGCCAGTAGTGGCACATCGCGAGGGAACACTGAAGCTTTCTTT.

The chain links TRBV7-2 to TRBJ2-2; TRBD2 might be the D (5 bases). V lost 5 bases, J lost 9 bases, and 13 bases lay in between. Germline CDR1 is SGHTA and CDR2 is FQGNSA. The CDR3 runs to 13 residues. The CDR3 reads CASSTEGGRELFF. DNA for the CDR3: TGTGCCAGCAGCACTGAGGGTGGCCGGGAGCTGTTTTTT.

This chain links TRBV15 with TRBJ2-2; TRBD2 is a possible D gene (5 bases). Germline V gene sequence: CDR1 LNHNV, CDR2 YYDKDF (reference sequence). CDR3 size: 16 residues. The V end lost 4 bases, the J end lost 0 bases, and 12 bases lay between the germline ends. DNA of the CDR3: TGTGCCACCAGCAATCGGGATGCCGCGAACACCGGGGAGCTGTTTTTT. It translates to CATSNRDAANTGELFF.

The chain joins TRBV10-1 to TRBJ1-2; 7 bases map to TRBD1. J gave up 1 base and V 8 bases, and 7 bases lay outside the gene matches. The CDR3 sequence is 14 residues long. CDR1 is WNHNN, CDR2 SYGVQD, per germline (reference sequence). The CDR3 sequence: CASRGDRFNYGYTF. The CDR3 DNA reads TGCGCCAGCCGAGGGGACAGATTTAACTATGGCTACACCTTC.

This clone appeared a single time. The V and J genes are TRBV15 and TRBJ1-2; tentatively, D is TRBD1 (5 bases). The CDR3 is made up of 15 amino acids. V gave up 1 base and J gave up 2 bases, with 11 bases separating them. The V gene's germline CDR1 is LNHNV and CDR2 YYDKDF (reference sequence). The CDR3 spells CATSRAFTGNYGYTF. CDR3 nucleotide sequence: TGTGCCACCAGCAGAGCTTTCACAGGCAACTATGGCTACACCTTC.

The rearrangement uses TRBV13 and TRBJ2-5; 8 bases are a match to TRBD1. With 4 bases clipped from V and 10 bases from J, the junction kept 5 bases outside the gene matches. In germline, CDR1 is PRHDT, CDR2 FYEKMQ (reference sequence). The CDR3 runs 12 residues. The DNA for the CDR3 is TGTGCCAGCAGCTGGGGGACAGGCGGCCAGTACTTC. This codes for CASSWGTGGQYF.